Below, 13 T cell receptor beta chains from the same sample are listed, as sequenced in a study of a mutant IDH1 vaccine in newly diagnosed glioma. These receptors are not linked to any known antigen. Specified time point: week 11, during vaccination. What each vaccine dose contained was 300 ug of mutant IDH1 20-mer peptide, accompanied by topical imiquimod. Profiled with immunoSEQ multiplex PCR; TCRdb holds only in-frame clones, not every one. The table has 120,000 or so clones, around four fifths seen once; the top ten hold about 5.5%. Source: PBMCs, taken from a glioma patient whose treatment included an IDH1 peptide vaccine. The receptors originated from a man in his forties with glioma.

This chain uses TRBV27 with TRBJ1-2; 8 positions agree with TRBD1. The V gene end was trimmed by 5 bases and the J gene end by 2 bases; junction bases not matched to a gene: 13. Germline lookup yields CDR1 MNHEY and CDR2 SMNVEV (reference sequence). CDR3 length: 17 amino acids. The CDR3 here is CASSPLTGTGENYGYTF. The DNA for the CDR3 is TGTGCCAGCAGTCCCCTTACCGGGACAGGTGAGAACTATGGCTACACCTTC.

This clone was observed at least ten times. The rearrangement uses TRBV5-1 and TRBJ2-1, with D perhaps matching TRBD2 (5 bases). From germline, CDR1 is SGHRS and CDR2 YFSETQ. The CDR3 totals 15 residues. Trimming took 0 bases from V and 6 from J, leaving 13 bases between them. CDR3 sequence: CASSLVVGLSNEQFF. Here the CDR3 DNA reads TGCGCCAGCAGCTTGGTCGTAGGACTGTCCAATGAGCAGTTCTTC.

The V gene is TRBV5-6, the J gene TRBJ1-2, with D unresolved. V was clipped by 4 bases and J by 5 bases, with 15 bases between them. CDR3 length: 14 residues. Germline V gives CDR1 SGHDT, CDR2 YYEEEE. The CDR3 DNA is TGTGCCAGCAGCCTCGGGTCCCCCCTATATGGCTACACCTTC. Translation gives CASSLGSPLYGYTF. The full variable domain, in which reference TRBV5-6 and TRBJ1-2 provide the parts outside the CDR3, is DAGVTQSPTHLIKTRGQQVTLRCSPKSGHDTVSWYQQALGQGPQFIFQYYEEEERQRGNFPDRFSGHQFPNYSSELNVNALLLGDSALYLCASSLGSPLYGYTFGSGTRLTVV.

The CDR3 sequence is CASSPLAGGSNEQFF. In DNA, the CDR3 is TGTGCCAGCAGCCCACTAGCGGGAGGCTCCAATGAGCAGTTCTTC. The gene calls are TRBV4-2 and TRBJ2-1; 12 positions match TRBD2. The V segment lost 4 bases and the J segment 6 bases; nucleotides outside the gene matches: 4. The CDR3 is 15 residues long. Per the germline V gene, CDR1 is LGHNA and CDR2 is YNFKEQ.

The chain combines TRBV5-6 with TRBJ2-7; no clear D. Germline V gene lookup returns CDR1 SGHDT and CDR2 YYEEEE. Trimming shortened V by 0 bases and J by 0 bases, and 1 base separated the two germline ends. The CDR3 sequence is 12 residues long. This chain's CDR3 is CASSLASYEQYF. CDR3 DNA: TGTGCCAGCAGCTTGGCCTCCTACGAGCAGTACTTC.

The chain joins TRBV18 to TRBJ1-5, with 9 bases identical to TRBD1. Germline assignment: CDR1 KGHSH and CDR2 LQKENI. The CDR3 extends over 16 amino acids. Trimming at V came to 3 bases and at J to 5 bases, leaving 8 bases not matched to a gene. CDR3 region: CASSPIPGQGYQPQHF. The CDR3 region has the DNA TGTGCCAGCTCACCGATCCCGGGACAGGGTTATCAGCCCCAGCATTTT.

The CDR3 protein is CASSRAGQGSYEQYF. CDR3 bases: TGTGCCAGCAGCCGTGCGGGACAGGGTTCCTACGAGCAGTACTTC. The V gene is TRBV7-2, the J gene TRBJ2-7; TRBD1 matches 9 bases. V shed 5 bases and J 1 base; nucleotides not matched to a gene: 6. Germline CDR1 SGHTA, CDR2 FQGNSA. The CDR3 runs 15 residues.

This rearrangement joins TRBV6-5 to TRBJ2-5, with D tentatively TRBD1 or TRBD2 (5 bases each). Germline CDR1 is MNHEY and CDR2 is SVGAGI. V lost 2 bases, J lost 5 bases, and 15 bases lay in between. There are 15 residues in the CDR3. CDR3 region: CASSYRVGGGETQYF. In DNA form, the CDR3 reads TGTGCCAGCAGTTACCGAGTTGGGGGTGGGGAGACCCAGTACTTC.

V usage is TRBV6-6 and J usage is TRBJ1-5; 7 nucleotides align to TRBD1. V lost 8 bases, J lost 5 bases, and 9 bases stayed unmatched. This CDR3 has 14 amino acids. Germline V gene lookup returns CDR1 MNHNY and CDR2 SVGAGI (reference sequence). The CDR3 sequence: CASWRTGEDQPQHF. CDR3 in DNA: TGTGCCAGCTGGCGGACAGGTGAAGATCAGCCCCAGCATTTT.

The chain recombines TRBV9 with TRBJ2-7, with 10 bases fitting TRBD1. Germline lookup yields CDR1 SGDLS and CDR2 YYNGEE. V lost 4 bases and J lost 3; bases outside the gene matches: 4. The CDR3 spans 14 residues. The CDR3 DNA follows: TGTGCCAGCAGCTCTGGGACAGGGGTCTACGAGCAGTACTTC. Protein product: CASSSGTGVYEQYF.

The chain couples TRBV28 to TRBJ2-7, with D unresolved. The germline V gene has CDR1 MDHEN and CDR2 SYDVKM. Trimming cost V 7 bases and J 10 bases, with 8 bases left between them. The CDR3 covers 9 residues. For the CDR3, the DNA is TGTGCCAGCACCAAACATCAGTACTTC. It yields the protein CASTKHQYF.

The J gene is TRBJ2-1, the V gene TRBV19; TRBD1 is a possible D gene (5 bases). Per the germline V gene, CDR1 is LNHDA and CDR2 is SQIVND (reference sequence). With 2 bases removed from V and 8 bases from J, the gap between germline ends came to 16 bases. The CDR3 length is 15 residues. CDR3 bases: TGTGCCAGTAGTATAACTGGGGCCCGCTTCGATGAGCAGTTCTTC. Translated, it gives CASSITGARFDEQFF.

The J gene is TRBJ2-3, the V gene TRBV19; D perhaps matches TRBD1 (6 bases). The CDR3 is made up of 14 amino acids. The germline V gene has CDR1 LNHDA and CDR2 SQIVND (reference sequence). Trimming left V 6 bases short and J 4 bases short, with 14 bases between. The CDR3 nucleotides read TGTGCCAGTAGACAGGGATACGGAGCAGATACGCAGTATTTT. Residues: CASRQGYGADTQYF.